This TCR beta chain is drawn from a study of regulatory T cells in long-lasting Graves disease. Findings and limits, study-wide: Only peripheral blood was studied, not thyroid tissue.

The time point is: persistent/refractory GD, antithyroid drugs over 5 years with positive TRAb. From RNA extracted from PBMCs, the TCR library was made. Patients all came to the study from an endocrinology department in Xi'an, China. Arm-PCR of CDR3 regions and iRepertoire HTBI primers were used to build TCR beta libraries. TCRdb reprocessed the multiplex PCR reads via MiXCR and lists one record per CDR3 protein. The sample holds about 290,000 distinct CDR3 sequences; around 23% are singletons and the top ten take around 50%. Germline lookup yields CDR1 ENHRY and CDR2 SYGVKD. CDR3 length: 12 amino acids. On this clonotype: Its antigen remains unknown. This clone may be a read error of a much larger clone one base away.

V and J are TRBV10-3 and TRBJ2-5; 7 bases map to TRBD2. This TCR came from a female donor with Graves disease. The sequencing here drew on peripheral blood mononuclear cells (PBMCs), taken when the disease was refractory, from a patient treated with antithyroid drugs. The CDR3 DNA sequence: TGTGCCAGCGCAGCGGGGCAAGAGGCCCAGTACTTC. Residues: CASAAGQEAQYF.